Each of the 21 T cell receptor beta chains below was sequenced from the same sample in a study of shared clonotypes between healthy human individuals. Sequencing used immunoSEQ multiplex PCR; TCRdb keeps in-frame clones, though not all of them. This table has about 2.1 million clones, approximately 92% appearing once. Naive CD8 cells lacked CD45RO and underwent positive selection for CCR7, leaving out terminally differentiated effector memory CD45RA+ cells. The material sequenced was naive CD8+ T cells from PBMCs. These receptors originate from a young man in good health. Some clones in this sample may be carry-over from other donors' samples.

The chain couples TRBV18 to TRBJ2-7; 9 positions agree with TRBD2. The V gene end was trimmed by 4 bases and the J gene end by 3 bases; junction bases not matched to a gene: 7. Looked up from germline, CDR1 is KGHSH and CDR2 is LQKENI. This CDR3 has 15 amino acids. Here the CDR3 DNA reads TGTGCCAGCTCACTTCCGGGACTAGCTATCTACGAGCAGTACTTC. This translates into CASSLPGLAIYEQYF.

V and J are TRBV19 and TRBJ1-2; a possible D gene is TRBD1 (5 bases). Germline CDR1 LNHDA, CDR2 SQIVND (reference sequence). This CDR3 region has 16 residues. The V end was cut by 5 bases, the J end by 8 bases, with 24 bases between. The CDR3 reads CASSPPLPGTLAGYTF. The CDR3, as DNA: TGTGCCAGTAGTCCCCCACTCCCGGGGACTTTGGCGGGCTACACCTTC.

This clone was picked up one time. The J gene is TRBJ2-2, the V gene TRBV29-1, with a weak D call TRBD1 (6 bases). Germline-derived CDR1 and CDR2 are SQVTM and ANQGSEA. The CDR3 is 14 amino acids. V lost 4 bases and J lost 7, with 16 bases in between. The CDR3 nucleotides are TGCAGCGTTGGAGTGGGGGCGCGACACGGGGAGCTGTTTTTT. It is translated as CSVGVGARHGELFF.

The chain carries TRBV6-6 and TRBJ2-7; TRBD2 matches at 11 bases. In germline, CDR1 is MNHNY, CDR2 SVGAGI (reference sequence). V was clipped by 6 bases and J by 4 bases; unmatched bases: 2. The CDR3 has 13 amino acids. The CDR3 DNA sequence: TGTGCCAGCAGGACTAGCGGGACGTACGAGCAGTACTTC. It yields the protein CASRTSGTYEQYF.

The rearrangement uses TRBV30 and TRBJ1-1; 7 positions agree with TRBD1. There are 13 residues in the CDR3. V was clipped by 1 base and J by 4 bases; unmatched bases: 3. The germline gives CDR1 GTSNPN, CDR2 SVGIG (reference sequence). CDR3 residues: CAWSDDRVTEAFF. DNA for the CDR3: TGTGCCTGGAGTGATGACAGGGTCACTGAAGCTTTCTTT.

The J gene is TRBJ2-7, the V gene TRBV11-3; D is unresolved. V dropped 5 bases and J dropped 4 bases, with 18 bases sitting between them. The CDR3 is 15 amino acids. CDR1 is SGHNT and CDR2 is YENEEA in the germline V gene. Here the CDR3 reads CASSQPGRQSYEQYF. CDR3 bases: TGTGCCAGCAGCCAGCCGGGCCGTCAATCGTACGAGCAGTACTTC.

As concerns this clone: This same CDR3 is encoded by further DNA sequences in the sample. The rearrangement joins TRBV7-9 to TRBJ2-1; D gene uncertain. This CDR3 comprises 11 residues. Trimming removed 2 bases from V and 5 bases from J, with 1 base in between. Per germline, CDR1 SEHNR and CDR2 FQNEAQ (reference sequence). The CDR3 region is CASSLNNEQFF. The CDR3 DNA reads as TGTGCCAGCAGCTTAAACAATGAGCAGTTCTTC.

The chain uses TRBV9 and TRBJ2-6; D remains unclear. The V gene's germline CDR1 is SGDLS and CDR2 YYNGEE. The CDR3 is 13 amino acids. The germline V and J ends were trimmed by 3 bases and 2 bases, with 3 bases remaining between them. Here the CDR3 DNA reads TGTGCCAGCAGCGGGGCTGGGGCCAACGTCCTGACTTTC. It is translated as CASSGAGANVLTF.

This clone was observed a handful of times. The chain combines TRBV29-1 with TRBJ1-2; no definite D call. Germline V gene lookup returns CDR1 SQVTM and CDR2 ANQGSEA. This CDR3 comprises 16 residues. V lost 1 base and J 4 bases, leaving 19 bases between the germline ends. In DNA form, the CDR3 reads TGCAGCGTTGAAGGTGACTCAGTCCCCTTGGGCTATGGCTACACCTTC. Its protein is CSVEGDSVPLGYGYTF. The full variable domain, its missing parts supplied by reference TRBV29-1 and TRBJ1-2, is SAVISQKPSRDICQRGTSLTIQCQVDSQVTMMFWYRQQPGQSLTLIATANQGSEATYESGFVIDKFPISRPNLTFSTLTVSNMSPEDSSIYLCSVEGDSVPLGYGYTFGSGTRLTVV.

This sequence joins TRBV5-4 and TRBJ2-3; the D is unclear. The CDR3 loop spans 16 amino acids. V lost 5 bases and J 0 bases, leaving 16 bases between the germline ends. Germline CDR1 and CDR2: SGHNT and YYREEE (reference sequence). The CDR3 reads CASSSAVSRSTDTQYF. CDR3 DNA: TGTGCCAGCAGTTCTGCGGTCTCAAGGAGCACAGATACGCAGTATTTT.

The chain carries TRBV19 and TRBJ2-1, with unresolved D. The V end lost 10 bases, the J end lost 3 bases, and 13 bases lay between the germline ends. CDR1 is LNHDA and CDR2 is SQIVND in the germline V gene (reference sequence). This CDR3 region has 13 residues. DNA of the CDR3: TGTGCCACCCAGAGGCCGCTCTACAATGAGCAGTTCTTC. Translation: CATQRPLYNEQFF.

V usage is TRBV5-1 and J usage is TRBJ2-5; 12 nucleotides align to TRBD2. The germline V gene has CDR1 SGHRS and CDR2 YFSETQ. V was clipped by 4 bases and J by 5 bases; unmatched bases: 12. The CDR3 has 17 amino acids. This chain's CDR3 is CASSAGHETSGSETQYF. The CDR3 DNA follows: TGCGCCAGCAGCGCGGGCCATGAGACTAGCGGGAGTGAGACCCAGTACTTC.

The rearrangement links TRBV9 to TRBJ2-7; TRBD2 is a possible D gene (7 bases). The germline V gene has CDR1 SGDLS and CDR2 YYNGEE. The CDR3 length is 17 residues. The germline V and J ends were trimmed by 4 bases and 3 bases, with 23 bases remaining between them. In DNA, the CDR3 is TGTGCCAGCAGCCCACAGGTGGGGGGGCTAGTGTACTACGAGCAGTACTTC. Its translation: CASSPQVGGLVYYEQYF. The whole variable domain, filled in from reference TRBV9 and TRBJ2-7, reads DSGVTQTPKHLITATGQRVTLRCSPRSGDLSVYWYQQSLDQGLQFLIQYYNGEERAKGNILERFSAQQFPDLHSELNLSSLELGDSALYFCASSPQVGGLVYYEQYFGPGTRLTVT.

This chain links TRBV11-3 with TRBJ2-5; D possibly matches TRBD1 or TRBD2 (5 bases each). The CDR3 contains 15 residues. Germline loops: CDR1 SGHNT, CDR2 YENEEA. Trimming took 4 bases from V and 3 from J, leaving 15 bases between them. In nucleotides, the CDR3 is TGTGCCAGCAGCTCCCGTAGCGACAGTAAAGAGACCCAGTACTTC. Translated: CASSSRSDSKETQYF.

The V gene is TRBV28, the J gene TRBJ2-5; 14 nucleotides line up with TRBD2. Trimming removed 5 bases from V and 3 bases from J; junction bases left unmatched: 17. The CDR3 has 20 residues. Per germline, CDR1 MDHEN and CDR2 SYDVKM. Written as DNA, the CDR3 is TGTGCCAGCAGTCCCCTCACCGGGACTAGCGGGAGCCCTGGGGAAGAGACCCAGTACTTC. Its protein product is CASSPLTGTSGSPGEETQYF. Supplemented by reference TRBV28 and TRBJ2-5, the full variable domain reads DVKVTQSSRYLVKRTGEKVFLECVQDMDHENMFWYRQDPGLGLRLIYFSYDVKMKEKGDIPEGYSVSREKKERFSLILESASTNQTSMYLCASSPLTGTSGSPGEETQYFGPGTRLLVL.

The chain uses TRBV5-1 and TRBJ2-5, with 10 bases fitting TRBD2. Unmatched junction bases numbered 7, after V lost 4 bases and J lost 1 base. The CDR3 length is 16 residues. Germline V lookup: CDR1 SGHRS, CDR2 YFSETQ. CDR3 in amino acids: CASSQTRLAGQETQYF. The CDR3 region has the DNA TGCGCCAGCAGCCAAACAAGACTAGCGGGCCAAGAGACCCAGTACTTC.

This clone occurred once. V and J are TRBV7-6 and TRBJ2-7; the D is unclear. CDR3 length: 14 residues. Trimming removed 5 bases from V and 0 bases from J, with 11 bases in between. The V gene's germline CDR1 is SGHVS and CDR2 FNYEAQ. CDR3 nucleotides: TGTGCCAGCAGCCCCCGCGGCCTCTCCTACGAGCAGTACTTC. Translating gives CASSPRGLSYEQYF.

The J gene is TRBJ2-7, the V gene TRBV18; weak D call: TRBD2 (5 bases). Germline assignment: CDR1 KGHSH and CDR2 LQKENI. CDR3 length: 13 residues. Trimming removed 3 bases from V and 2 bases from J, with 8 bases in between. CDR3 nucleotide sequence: TGTGCCAGCTCACCGGAGGACGCCTACGAGCAGTACTTC. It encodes CASSPEDAYEQYF.

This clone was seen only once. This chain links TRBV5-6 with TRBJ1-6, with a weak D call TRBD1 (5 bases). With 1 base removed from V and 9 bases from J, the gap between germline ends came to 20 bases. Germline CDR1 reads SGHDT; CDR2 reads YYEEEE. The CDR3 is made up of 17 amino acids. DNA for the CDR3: TGTGCCAGCAGCTTGTCAGCGGGCAGGGAAGAAGGTTCACCCCTCCACTTT. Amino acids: CASSLSAGREEGSPLHF.

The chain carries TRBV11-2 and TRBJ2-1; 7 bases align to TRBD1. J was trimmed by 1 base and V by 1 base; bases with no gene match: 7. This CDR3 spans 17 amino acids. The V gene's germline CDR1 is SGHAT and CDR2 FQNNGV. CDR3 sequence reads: CASSLVWGRGSYNEQFF. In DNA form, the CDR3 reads TGTGCCAGCAGCTTAGTGTGGGGCAGGGGGTCCTACAATGAGCAGTTCTTC.

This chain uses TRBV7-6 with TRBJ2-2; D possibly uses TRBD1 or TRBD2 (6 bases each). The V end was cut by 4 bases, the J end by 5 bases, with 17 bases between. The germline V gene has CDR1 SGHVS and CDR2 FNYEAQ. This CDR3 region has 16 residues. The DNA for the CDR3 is TGTGCCAGCAGCTCGCCCGGGGGCCTGGGAACCGGGGAGCTGTTTTTT. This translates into CASSSPGGLGTGELFF.